Listed here are 13 T cell receptor beta chains from one sample, sequenced in a study of T cell responses to AZD1222 COVID-19 vaccine. Clones were read by immunoSEQ multiplex PCR, and TCRdb kept only the in-frame ones, dropping some. The repertoire has about 150,000 clones, approximately 90% of them found once; the top ten carry 1.2% to 1.5%. The sequencing here drew on peripheral blood, taken on day 0 of AZD1222 vaccination. The receptors were sampled from an adult in good health.

This rearrangement joins TRBV14 to TRBJ1-2; 7 nucleotides line up with TRBD1. Germline loops: CDR1 SGHDN, CDR2 FVKESK. The CDR3 has 15 residues. V shed 0 bases, J shed 4 bases, and the junction held 5 bases outside the gene matches. DNA for the CDR3: TGTGCCAGCAGCCAAGATCAGGGGGGCCGCTATGGCTACACCTTC. Its translation is CASSQDQGGRYGYTF. The full variable domain, completed using reference TRBV14 and TRBJ1-2, is EAGVTQFPSHSVIEKGQTVTLRCDPISGHDNLYWYRRVMGKEIKFLLHFVKESKQDESGMPNNRFLAERTGGTYSTLKVQPAELEDSGVYFCASSQDQGGRYGYTFGSGTRLTVV.

The chain recombines TRBV7-9 with TRBJ2-7; 7 bases agree with TRBD1. V shed 6 bases, J shed 0 bases, and the junction held 20 bases outside the gene matches. The CDR3 has 19 residues. The germline V gene encodes CDR1 SEHNR and CDR2 FQNEAQ (reference sequence). CDR3 sequence reads: CASSFTGITLPGGSYEQYF. CDR3 nucleotides: TGTGCCAGCAGTTTTACCGGGATCACTCTCCCAGGGGGCTCCTACGAGCAGTACTTC. The full variable domain, rest sourced from reference TRBV7-9 and TRBJ2-7, is DTGVSQNPRHKITKRGQNVTFRCDPISEHNRLYWYRQTLGQGPEFLTYFQNEAQLEKSRLLSDRFSAERPKGSFSTLEIQRTEQGDSAMYLCASSFTGITLPGGSYEQYFGPGTRLTVT.

The chain employs TRBV3-1 (or the pseudogene TRBV3-2) and TRBJ2-1; D remains ambiguous. The CDR3 consists of 12 residues. The ends were cut back, 1 base at V and 9 bases at J, with 7 bases in the middle. The germline gives CDR1 LGHDT, CDR2 YNNKEL (reference sequence). CDR3 region: CASSQGLGEQFF. The CDR3, as DNA: TGTGCCAGCAGCCAAGGTTTGGGTGAGCAGTTCTTC.

CDR3 loop: CASSTGTGIYGYTF. CDR3 coding DNA: TGTGCCAGCAGTACCGGGACAGGGATCTATGGCTACACCTTC. V is TRBV6-6 and J is TRBJ1-2; 9 bases match TRBD1. With 5 bases clipped from V and 4 bases from J, the junction kept 5 bases outside the gene matches. The CDR3 extends over 14 amino acids. Germline V CDR1 and CDR2: MNHNY, SVGAGI (reference sequence).

The chain carries TRBV7-9 and TRBJ2-1; a possible D gene is TRBD2 (5 bases). The CDR3 is made up of 14 amino acids. V lost 4 bases to trimming and J lost 3 bases, with 10 bases between them. Per germline, CDR1 SEHNR and CDR2 FQNEAQ (reference sequence). The CDR3 here is CASSSLGDYNEQFF. The DNA for the CDR3 is TGTGCCAGCAGCTCCCTGGGAGACTACAATGAGCAGTTCTTC.

The chain recombines TRBV12-3 or TRBV12-4 with TRBJ1-1, with unresolved D. This CDR3 is built from 13 residues. V was pared by 3 bases and J by 0 bases, with 5 bases between. CDR3 sequence reads: CASSLAMNTEAFF. DNA of the CDR3: TGTGCCAGCAGTTTGGCCATGAACACTGAAGCTTTCTTT.

V and J are TRBV29-1 and TRBJ1-2; D call uncertain. Germline CDR1 SQVTM, CDR2 ANQGSEA. V dropped 4 bases and J dropped 6 bases, with 9 bases sitting between them. There are 11 residues in the CDR3. The CDR3 here is CSVVSLDGYTF. CDR3 bases: TGCAGCGTTGTGAGTCTCGATGGCTACACCTTC.

The chain is built from TRBV28 and TRBJ2-1; D uncertain. Trimming took off 8 bases at V and 1 base at J, with 21 bases between the two ends. This CDR3 contains 17 residues. CDR1 is MDHEN, CDR2 SYDVKM, per germline. CDR3 sequence reads: CASGWTDPLRSYNEQFF. The CDR3 nucleotides are TGTGCCAGCGGCTGGACCGACCCCCTAAGGTCCTACAATGAGCAGTTCTTC.

This clone occurred once. This chain uses TRBV7-2 with TRBJ1-4; no reliable D call. Looked up from germline, CDR1 is SGHTA and CDR2 is FQGNSA. Trimming cost V 1 base and J 3 bases, with 18 bases left between them. The CDR3 covers 18 residues. The CDR3: CASSLGPSFFLSNEKLFF. CDR3 nucleotides: TGTGCCAGCAGCTTAGGCCCCTCCTTTTTCCTCTCTAATGAAAAACTGTTTTTT.

This clone turned up a few times. The gene calls are TRBV19 and TRBJ2-3; the D gene is possibly TRBD1 (6 bases). V was shortened by 4 bases and J by 1 base, with 12 bases between the two germline ends. Germline CDR1 is LNHDA and CDR2 is SQIVND (reference sequence). CDR3 size: 15 residues. The CDR3 region has the DNA TGTGCCAGTAGTACACCGGGACAAGGCACAGATACGCAGTATTTT. Translating gives CASSTPGQGTDTQYF.

The J gene is TRBJ1-2, the V gene TRBV9; 9 bases fit TRBD1. V gave up 3 bases and J gave up 4 bases; unmatched junction bases: 7. Germline CDR1 and CDR2: SGDLS and YYNGEE. The CDR3 is 15 amino acids. CDR3 residues: CASSASTGGLYGYTF. The CDR3 DNA is TGTGCCAGCAGCGCCTCCACAGGGGGCCTCTATGGCTACACCTTC. The variable domain in full, with the rest retrieved from reference TRBV9 and TRBJ1-2, is DSGVTQTPKHLITATGQRVTLRCSPRSGDLSVYWYQQSLDQGLQFLIQYYNGEERAKGNILERFSAQQFPDLHSELNLSSLELGDSALYFCASSASTGGLYGYTFGSGTRLTVV.

This clone was seen only once. The gene calls are TRBV12-5 and TRBJ2-7; D is uncertain. Trimming removed 7 bases at V and 4 bases at J, with 11 bases between. The length of the CDR3 is 12 residues. Germline V gene lookup returns CDR1 LGHNT and CDR2 FRNRAP. The CDR3 spells CASALDAYEQYF. The CDR3 bases are TGTGCTAGTGCCTTGGACGCGTACGAGCAGTACTTC.

This clone was seen only once. The J gene is TRBJ1-1, the V gene TRBV30, with 7 bases that match TRBD1. The CDR3 spans 13 residues. CDR1 is GTSNPN, CDR2 SVGIG, per germline (reference sequence). Trimming took 4 bases from V and 8 from J; bases not matched to a gene: 10. The CDR3 is CAWTPTGFGEAFF. CDR3 DNA sequence: TGTGCCTGGACCCCGACAGGGTTTGGGGAAGCTTTCTTT.